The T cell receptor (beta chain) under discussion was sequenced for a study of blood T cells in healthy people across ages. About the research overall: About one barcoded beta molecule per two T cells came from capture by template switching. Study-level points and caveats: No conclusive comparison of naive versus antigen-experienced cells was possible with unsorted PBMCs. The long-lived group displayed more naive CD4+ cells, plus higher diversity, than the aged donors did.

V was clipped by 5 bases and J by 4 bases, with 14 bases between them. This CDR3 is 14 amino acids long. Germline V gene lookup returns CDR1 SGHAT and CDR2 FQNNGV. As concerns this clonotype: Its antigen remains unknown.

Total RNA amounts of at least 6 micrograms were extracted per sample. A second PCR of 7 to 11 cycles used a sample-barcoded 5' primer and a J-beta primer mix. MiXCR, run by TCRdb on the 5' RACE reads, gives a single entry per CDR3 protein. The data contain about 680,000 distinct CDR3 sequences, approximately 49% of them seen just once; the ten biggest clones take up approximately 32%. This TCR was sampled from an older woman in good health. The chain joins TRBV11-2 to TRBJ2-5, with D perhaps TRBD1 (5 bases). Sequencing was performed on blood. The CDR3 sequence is CASSLKARGETQYF. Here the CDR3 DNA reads TGTGCCAGCAGCCTAAAGGCAAGGGGAGAGACCCAGTACTTC.